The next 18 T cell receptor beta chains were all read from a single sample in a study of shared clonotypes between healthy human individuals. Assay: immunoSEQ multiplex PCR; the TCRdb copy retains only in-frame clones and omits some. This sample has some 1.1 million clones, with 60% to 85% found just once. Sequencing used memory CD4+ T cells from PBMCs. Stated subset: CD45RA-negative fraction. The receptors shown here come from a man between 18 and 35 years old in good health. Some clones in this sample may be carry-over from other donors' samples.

CDR3 sequence (DNA): TGTGCCAGCATAAAGTCGTGGGGCCCCTACGAGCAGTACTTC. Its protein is CASIKSWGPYEQYF. The chain links TRBV28 to TRBJ2-7, with a tentative D call TRBD1 (5 bases). The CDR3 is made up of 14 amino acids. V lost 7 bases and J lost 2, with 15 bases in between. Germline assignment: CDR1 MDHEN and CDR2 SYDVKM.

CDR3 bases: TGTGCCAGCAGCCCCCGTCCCCTAGATACGCAGTATTTT. It is translated as CASSPRPLDTQYF. The chain carries TRBV9 and TRBJ2-3; no firm D call. Trimming took 4 bases from V and 5 from J, leaving 11 bases between them. Germline CDR1 SGDLS, CDR2 YYNGEE. CDR3 length: 13 amino acids. Full variable domain (missing parts from reference TRBV9 and TRBJ2-3): DSGVTQTPKHLITATGQRVTLRCSPRSGDLSVYWYQQSLDQGLQFLIQYYNGEERAKGNILERFSAQQFPDLHSELNLSSLELGDSALYFCASSPRPLDTQYFGPGTRLTVL.

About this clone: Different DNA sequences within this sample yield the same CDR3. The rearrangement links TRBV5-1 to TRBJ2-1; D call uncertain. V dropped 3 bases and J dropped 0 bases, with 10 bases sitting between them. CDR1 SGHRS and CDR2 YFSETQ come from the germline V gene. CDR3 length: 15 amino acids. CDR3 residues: CASSWTESSYNEQFF. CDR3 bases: TGCGCCAGCAGCTGGACGGAATCCTCCTACAATGAGCAGTTCTTC.

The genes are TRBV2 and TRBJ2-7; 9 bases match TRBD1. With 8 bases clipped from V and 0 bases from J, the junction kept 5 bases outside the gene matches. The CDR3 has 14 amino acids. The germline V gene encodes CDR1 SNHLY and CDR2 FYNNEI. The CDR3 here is CASQGQGSSYEQYF. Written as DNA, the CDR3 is TGTGCCAGCCAGGGACAGGGTAGCTCCTACGAGCAGTACTTC.

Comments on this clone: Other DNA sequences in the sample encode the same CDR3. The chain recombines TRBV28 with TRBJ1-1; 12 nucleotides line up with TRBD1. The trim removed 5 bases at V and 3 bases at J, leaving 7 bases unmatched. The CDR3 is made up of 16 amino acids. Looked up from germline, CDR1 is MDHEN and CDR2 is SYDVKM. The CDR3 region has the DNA TGTGCCAGCAGTCTCCCGGGACAGGGGGCGGACACTGAAGCTTTCTTT. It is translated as CASSLPGQGADTEAFF.

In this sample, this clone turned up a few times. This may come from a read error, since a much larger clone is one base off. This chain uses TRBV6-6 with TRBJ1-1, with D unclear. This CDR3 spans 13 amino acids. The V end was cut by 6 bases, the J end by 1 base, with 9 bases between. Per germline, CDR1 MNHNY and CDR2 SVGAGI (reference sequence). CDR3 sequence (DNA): TGTGCCAGCAGCCGCCAAGAGAACACTGAAGCTTTCTTT. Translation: CASSRQENTEAFF.

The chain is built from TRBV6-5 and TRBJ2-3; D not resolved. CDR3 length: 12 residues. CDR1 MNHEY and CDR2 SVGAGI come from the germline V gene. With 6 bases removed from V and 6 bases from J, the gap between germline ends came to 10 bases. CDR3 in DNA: TGTGCCAGCAGCCAAACTGGTGATACGCAGTATTTT. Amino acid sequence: CASSQTGDTQYF.

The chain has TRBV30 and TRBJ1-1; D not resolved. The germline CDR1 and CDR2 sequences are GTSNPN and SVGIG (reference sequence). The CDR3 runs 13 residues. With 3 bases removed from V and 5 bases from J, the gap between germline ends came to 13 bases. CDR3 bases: TGTGCCTGGAGAGCACCGGGAGGGACTGAAGCTTTCTTT. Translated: CAWRAPGGTEAFF.

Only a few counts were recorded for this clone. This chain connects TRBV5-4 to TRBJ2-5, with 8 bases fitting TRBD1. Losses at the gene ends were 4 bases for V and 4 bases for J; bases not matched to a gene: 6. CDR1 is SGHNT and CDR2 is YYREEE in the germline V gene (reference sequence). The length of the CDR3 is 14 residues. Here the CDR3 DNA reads TGTGCCAGCAGCGGGCAGACAGGGGTAGAGACCCAGTACTTC. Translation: CASSGQTGVETQYF.

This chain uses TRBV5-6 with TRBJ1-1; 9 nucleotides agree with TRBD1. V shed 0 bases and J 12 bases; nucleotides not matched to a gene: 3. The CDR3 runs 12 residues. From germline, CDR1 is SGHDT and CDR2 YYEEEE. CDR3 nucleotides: TGTGCCAGCAGCTTGGGACAGGGGGGATCTTTCTTT. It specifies CASSLGQGGSFF.

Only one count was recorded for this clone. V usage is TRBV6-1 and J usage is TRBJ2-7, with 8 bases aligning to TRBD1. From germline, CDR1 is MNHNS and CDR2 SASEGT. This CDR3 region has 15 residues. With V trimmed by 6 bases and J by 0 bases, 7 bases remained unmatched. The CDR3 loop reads CASRSAGGGSYEQYF. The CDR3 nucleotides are TGTGCCAGCAGGTCGGCAGGGGGCGGCTCCTACGAGCAGTACTTC.

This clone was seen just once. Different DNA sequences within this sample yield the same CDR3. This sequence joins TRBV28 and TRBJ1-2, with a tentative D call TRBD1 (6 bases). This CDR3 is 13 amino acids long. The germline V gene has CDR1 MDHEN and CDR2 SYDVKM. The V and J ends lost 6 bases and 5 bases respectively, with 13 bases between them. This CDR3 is CASSAGAGYGYTF. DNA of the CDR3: TGTGCCAGCAGCGCAGGGGCTGGGTATGGCTACACCTTC.

CDR3 nucleotide sequence: TGTGCCAGCCATCAGGGCAGGGTGTCCGGCTACACCTTC. This sequence encodes CASHQGRVSGYTF. The rearrangement uses TRBV28 and TRBJ1-2, with D possibly TRBD1 on 5 matching bases. V was clipped by 8 bases and J by 8 bases, with 18 bases between them. The CDR3 consists of 13 residues. Germline V lookup: CDR1 MDHEN, CDR2 SYDVKM.

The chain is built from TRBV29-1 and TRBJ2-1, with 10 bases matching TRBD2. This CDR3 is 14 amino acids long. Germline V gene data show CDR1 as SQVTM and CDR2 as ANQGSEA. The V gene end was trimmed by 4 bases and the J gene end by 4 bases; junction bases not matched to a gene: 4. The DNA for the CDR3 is TGCAGCGTTGCGGGTAGCGGGAGGTACAATGAGCAGTTCTTC. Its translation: CSVAGSGRYNEQFF.

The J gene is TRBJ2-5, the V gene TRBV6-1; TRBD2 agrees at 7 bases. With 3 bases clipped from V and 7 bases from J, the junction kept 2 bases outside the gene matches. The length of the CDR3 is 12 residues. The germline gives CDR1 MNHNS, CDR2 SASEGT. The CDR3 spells CASSDGRGTQYF. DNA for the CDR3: TGTGCCAGCAGTGATGGGAGGGGGACCCAGTACTTC.

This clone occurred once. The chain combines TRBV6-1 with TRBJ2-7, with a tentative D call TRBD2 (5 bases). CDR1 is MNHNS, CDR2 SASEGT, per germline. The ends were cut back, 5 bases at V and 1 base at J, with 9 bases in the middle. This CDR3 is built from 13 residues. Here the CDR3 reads CASSREISYEQYF. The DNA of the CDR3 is TGTGCCAGCAGTCGGGAAATTTCCTACGAGCAGTACTTC.

The CDR3 loop is CASSVEVQPYEQYF. The CDR3 DNA follows: TGTGCCAGCAGCGTAGAGGTGCAACCCTACGAGCAGTACTTC. This rearrangement joins TRBV9 to TRBJ2-7; no firm D call. Germline V gene lookup returns CDR1 SGDLS and CDR2 YYNGEE. This CDR3 is 14 amino acids long. Trimming removed 0 bases from V and 2 bases from J, with 9 bases in between. Drawing the rest from reference TRBV9 and TRBJ2-7, the complete variable domain is DSGVTQTPKHLITATGQRVTLRCSPRSGDLSVYWYQQSLDQGLQFLIQYYNGEERAKGNILERFSAQQFPDLHSELNLSSLELGDSALYFCASSVEVQPYEQYFGPGTRLTVT.

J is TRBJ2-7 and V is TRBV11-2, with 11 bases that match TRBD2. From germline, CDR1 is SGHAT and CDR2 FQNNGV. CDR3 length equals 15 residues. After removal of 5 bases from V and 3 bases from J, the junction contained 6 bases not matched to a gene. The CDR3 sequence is CASSPLAGASYEQYF. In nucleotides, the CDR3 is TGTGCCAGCAGCCCACTAGCGGGAGCAAGCTACGAGCAGTACTTC. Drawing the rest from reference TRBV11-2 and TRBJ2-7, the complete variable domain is EAGVAQSPRYKIIEKRQSVAFWCNPISGHATLYWYQQILGQGPKLLIQFQNNGVVDDSQLPKDRFSAERLKGVDSTLKIQPAKLEDSAVYLCASSPLAGASYEQYFGPGTRLTVT.